The 10 T cell receptor beta chains in this list originate from one sample, sequenced in a study of OX40 agonist ivuxolimab in advanced cancers. Method: immunoSEQ multiplex PCR; TCRdb's copy keeps in-frame clones and lacks some. The sample has around 37,000 clones; 80% to 85% are singletons. The specimen was CD4+ or CD8+ T cells sorted from blood, collected in a trial of the OX40 agonist ivuxolimab. Receptors originate from an adult with an advanced solid tumor such as melanoma, head and neck, liver or kidney cancer.

V is TRBV10-3 and J is TRBJ1-1, with TRBD1 matching over 7 bases. Germline V CDR1 and CDR2: ENHRY, SYGVKD. The CDR3 runs 14 residues. Losses at the gene ends were 5 bases for V and 0 bases for J; bases not matched to a gene: 3. The CDR3, as DNA: TGTGCCATCAGTCAGGGACAGATGAACACTGAAGCTTTCTTT. Translated, it gives CAISQGQMNTEAFF.

V is TRBV2 and J is TRBJ1-2, with 10 bases fitting TRBD1. The CDR3 has 14 residues. J lost 8 bases, V lost 8 bases, and 11 bases had no gene match. Germline CDR1 is SNHLY and CDR2 is FYNNEI. CDR3 nucleotides: TGTGCCAGCGCCCCCCCTGGGACAGGGGTGGGCTACACCTTC. Its translation: CASAPPGTGVGYTF.

V is TRBV15 and J is TRBJ2-5; D possibly matches TRBD1 or TRBD2 (5 bases each). The J call is doubtful: the DNA matches TRBJ2-7 better. This CDR3 has 14 amino acids. In germline, CDR1 is LNHNV, CDR2 YYDKDF (reference sequence). The CDR3 reads CATSGTRGRYEQYF. The DNA of the CDR3 is TGTGCCACCAGCGGAACTAGGGGTCGGTACGAGCAGTACTTC.

This chain joins TRBV5-4 and TRBJ2-1; possibly TRBD2 for D (6 bases). The germline CDR1 and CDR2 sequences are SGHNT and YYREEE (reference sequence). The CDR3 is 14 amino acids. V lost 6 bases, J lost 7 bases, and 17 bases lay in between. The CDR3 sequence is CASTLRDFSNEQFF. The CDR3 DNA follows: TGTGCCAGCACCCTCCGGGACTTTTCTAATGAGCAGTTCTTC.

The V gene is TRBV5-1, the J gene TRBJ2-2; 7 nucleotides line up with TRBD2. The junction had 5 bases not matched to a gene; V was cut back by 0 bases and J by 0 bases. The germline CDR1 and CDR2 sequences are SGHRS and YFSETQ. CDR3 length: 17 amino acids. The CDR3 protein is CASSLVLSGSNTGELFF. For the CDR3, the DNA is TGCGCCAGCAGCTTGGTTCTTAGCGGGTCGAACACCGGGGAGCTGTTTTTT.

In this sample, this clone turned up a few times. Different DNA sequences within this sample yield the same CDR3. Here the CDR3 reads CASSSRVMNTEAFF. DNA for the CDR3: TGTGCCAGCAGTTCCAGAGTTATGAACACTGAAGCTTTCTTT. The rearrangement uses TRBV27 and TRBJ1-1, with unresolved D. Trimming removed 4 bases at V and 0 bases at J, with 9 bases between. Germline V gene sequence: CDR1 MNHEY, CDR2 SMNVEV (reference sequence). CDR3 length: 14 amino acids.

The V call is TRBV13, the J call TRBJ2-2; TRBD2 aligns across 9 bases. Trimming removed 2 bases from V and 5 bases from J; junction bases left unmatched: 6. The germline CDR1 and CDR2 sequences are PRHDT and FYEKMQ (reference sequence). The length of the CDR3 is 16 residues. The CDR3 region is CASSLTAGGRTGELFF. CDR3 nucleotides: TGTGCCAGCAGCTTAACAGCGGGGGGTCGGACCGGGGAGCTGTTTTTT. The whole variable domain, filled in from reference TRBV13 and TRBJ2-2, reads AAGVIQSPRHLIKEKRETATLKCYPIPRHDTVYWYQQGPGQDPQFLISFYEKMQSDKGSIPDRFSAQQFSDYHSELNMSSLELGDSALYFCASSLTAGGRTGELFFGEGSRLTVL.

Written as DNA, the CDR3 is TGTGCCAGCCGGCCACAGGGGCTAGGACTAGCGGGTTCCTACGAGCAGTACTTC. Amino acid sequence: CASRPQGLGLAGSYEQYF. The rearrangement uses TRBV28 and TRBJ2-5, with 11 bases fitting TRBD2. The J call is uncertain, as TRBJ2-7 better fits the DNA end. This CDR3 is 18 amino acids long. Per germline, CDR1 MDHEN and CDR2 SYDVKM.

The rearrangement joins TRBV28 to TRBJ2-5; 8 bases fit TRBD2. The CDR3 extends over 15 amino acids. Trimming cost V 6 bases and J 5 bases; bases outside gene matches: 11. Germline V gene lookup returns CDR1 MDHEN and CDR2 SYDVKM. This chain's CDR3 is CASSSGGGRRETQYF. For the CDR3, the DNA is TGTGCCAGCAGCTCCGGGGGCGGGAGGAGGGAGACCCAGTACTTC.

The V gene is TRBV29-1, the J gene TRBJ1-2; D gene unclear. Germline CDR1 SQVTM, CDR2 ANQGSEA. The CDR3 has 10 amino acids. V was cut by 6 bases and J by 6 bases, with 8 bases left in between. CDR3 amino acids: CSVGSNGYTF. CDR3 sequence (DNA): TGCAGCGTGGGGTCAAATGGCTACACCTTC.